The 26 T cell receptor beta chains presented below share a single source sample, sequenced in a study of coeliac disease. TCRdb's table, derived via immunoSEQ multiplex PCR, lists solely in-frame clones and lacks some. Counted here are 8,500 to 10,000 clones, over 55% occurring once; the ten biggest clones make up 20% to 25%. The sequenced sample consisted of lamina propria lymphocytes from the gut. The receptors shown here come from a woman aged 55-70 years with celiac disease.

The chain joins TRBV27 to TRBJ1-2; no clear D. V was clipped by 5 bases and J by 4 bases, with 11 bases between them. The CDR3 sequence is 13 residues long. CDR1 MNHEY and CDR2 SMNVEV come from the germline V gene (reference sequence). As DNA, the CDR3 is TGTGCCAGCAGTCCAGGTAGTGGCTATGGCTACACCTTC. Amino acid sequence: CASSPGSGYGYTF.

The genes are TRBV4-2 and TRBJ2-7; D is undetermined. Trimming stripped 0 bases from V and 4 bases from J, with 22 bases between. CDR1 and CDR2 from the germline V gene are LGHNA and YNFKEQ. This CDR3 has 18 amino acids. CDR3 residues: CASSQEVGFSRIVYEQYF. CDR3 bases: TGTGCCAGCAGCCAAGAAGTCGGGTTTTCGAGGATTGTATACGAGCAGTACTTC.

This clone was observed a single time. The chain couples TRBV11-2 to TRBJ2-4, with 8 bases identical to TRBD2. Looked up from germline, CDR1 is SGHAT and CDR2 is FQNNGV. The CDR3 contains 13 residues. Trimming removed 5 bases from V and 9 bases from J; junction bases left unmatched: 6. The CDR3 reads CASSVGRESIQYF. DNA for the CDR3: TGTGCCAGCAGCGTCGGGAGGGAGAGCATTCAGTACTTC.

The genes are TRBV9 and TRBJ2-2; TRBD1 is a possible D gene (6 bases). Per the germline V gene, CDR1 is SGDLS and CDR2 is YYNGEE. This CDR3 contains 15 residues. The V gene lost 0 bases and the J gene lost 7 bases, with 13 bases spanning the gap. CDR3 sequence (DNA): TGTGCCAGCAGCGTAGGGGGGCGCGTTGGCGGGGAGCTGTTTTTT. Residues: CASSVGGRVGGELFF.

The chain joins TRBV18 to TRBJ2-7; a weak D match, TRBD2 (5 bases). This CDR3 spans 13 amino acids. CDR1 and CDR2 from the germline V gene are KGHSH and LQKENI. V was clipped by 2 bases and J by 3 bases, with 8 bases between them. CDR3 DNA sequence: TGTGCCAGCTCACCATTCGAGGGCTACGAGCAGTACTTC. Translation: CASSPFEGYEQYF.

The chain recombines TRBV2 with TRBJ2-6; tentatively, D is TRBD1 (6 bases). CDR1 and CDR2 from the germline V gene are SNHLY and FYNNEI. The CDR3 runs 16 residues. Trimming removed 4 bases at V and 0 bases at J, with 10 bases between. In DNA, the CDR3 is TGTGCCAGCAGTGTCGACAGGTTCTCTGGGGCCAACGTCCTGACTTTC. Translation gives CASSVDRFSGANVLTF.

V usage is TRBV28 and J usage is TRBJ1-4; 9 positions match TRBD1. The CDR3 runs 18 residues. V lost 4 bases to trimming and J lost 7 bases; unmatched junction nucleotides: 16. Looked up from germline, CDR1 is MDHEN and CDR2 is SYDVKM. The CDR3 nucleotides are TGTGCCAGCAGTTCACCTCAGGGACAGGGCTTTCCTAGTGAAAAACTGTTTTTT. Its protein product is CASSSPQGQGFPSEKLFF. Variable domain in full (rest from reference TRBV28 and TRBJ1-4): DVKVTQSSRYLVKRTGEKVFLECVQDMDHENMFWYRQDPGLGLRLIYFSYDVKMKEKGDIPEGYSVSREKKERFSLILESASTNQTSMYLCASSSPQGQGFPSEKLFFGSGTQLSVL.

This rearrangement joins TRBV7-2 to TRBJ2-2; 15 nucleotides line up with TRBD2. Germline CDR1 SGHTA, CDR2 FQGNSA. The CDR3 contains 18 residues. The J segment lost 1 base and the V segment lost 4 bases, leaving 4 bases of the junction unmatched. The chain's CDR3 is CASSSPGLAGGNTGELFF. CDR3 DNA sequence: TGTGCCAGCAGCTCACCGGGACTAGCGGGGGGGAACACCGGGGAGCTGTTTTTT.

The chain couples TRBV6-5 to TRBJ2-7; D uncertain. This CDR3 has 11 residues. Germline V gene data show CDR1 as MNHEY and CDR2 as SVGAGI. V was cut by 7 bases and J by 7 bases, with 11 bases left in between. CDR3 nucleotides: TGTGCCAGCACCAACTTCAGGGAGCAGTACTTC. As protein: CASTNFREQYF.

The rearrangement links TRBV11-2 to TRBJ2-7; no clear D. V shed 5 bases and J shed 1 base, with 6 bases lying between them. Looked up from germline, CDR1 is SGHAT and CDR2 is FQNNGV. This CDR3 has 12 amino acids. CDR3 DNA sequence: TGTGCCAGCAGCCTACTATCCTACGAGCAGTACTTC. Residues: CASSLLSYEQYF.

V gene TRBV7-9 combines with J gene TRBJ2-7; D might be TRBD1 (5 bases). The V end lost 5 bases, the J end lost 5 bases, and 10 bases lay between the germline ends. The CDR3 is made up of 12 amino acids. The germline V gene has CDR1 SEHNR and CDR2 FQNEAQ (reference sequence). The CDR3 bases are TGTGCCAGCAGCCCCACAGGACACGAGCAGTACTTC. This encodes CASSPTGHEQYF.

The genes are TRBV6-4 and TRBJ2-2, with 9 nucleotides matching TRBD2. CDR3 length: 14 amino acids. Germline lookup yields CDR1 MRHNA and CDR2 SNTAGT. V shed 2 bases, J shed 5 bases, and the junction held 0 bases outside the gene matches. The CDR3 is CASSDTSGTGELFF. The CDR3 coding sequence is TGTGCCAGCAGTGACACTAGCGGGACCGGGGAGCTGTTTTTT.

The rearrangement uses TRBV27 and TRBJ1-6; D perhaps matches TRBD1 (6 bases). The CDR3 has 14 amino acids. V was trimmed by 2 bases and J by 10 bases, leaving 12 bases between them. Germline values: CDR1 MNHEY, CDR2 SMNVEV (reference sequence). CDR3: CASSLVRGGSPLHF. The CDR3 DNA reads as TGTGCCAGCAGTTTAGTGAGGGGGGGATCACCCCTCCACTTT.

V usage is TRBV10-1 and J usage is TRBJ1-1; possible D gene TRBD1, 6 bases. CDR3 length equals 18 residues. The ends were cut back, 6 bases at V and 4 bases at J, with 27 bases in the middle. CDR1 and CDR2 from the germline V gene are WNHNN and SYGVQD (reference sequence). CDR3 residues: CASREKIPRQGPGTEAFF. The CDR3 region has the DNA TGCGCCAGCAGAGAGAAAATACCGCGGCAGGGGCCGGGCACTGAAGCTTTCTTT.

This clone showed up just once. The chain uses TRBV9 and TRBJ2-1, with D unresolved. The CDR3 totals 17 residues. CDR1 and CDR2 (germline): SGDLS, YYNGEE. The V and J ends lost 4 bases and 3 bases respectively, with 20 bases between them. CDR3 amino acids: CASSPQSRRMNYNEQFF. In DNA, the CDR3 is TGTGCCAGCAGCCCCCAAAGTCGGCGGATGAACTACAATGAGCAGTTCTTC.

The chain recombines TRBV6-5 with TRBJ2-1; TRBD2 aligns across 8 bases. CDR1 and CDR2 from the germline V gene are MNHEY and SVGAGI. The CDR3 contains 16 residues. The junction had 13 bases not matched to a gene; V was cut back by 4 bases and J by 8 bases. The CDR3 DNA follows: TGTGCCAGCAGTTCGGCACTCCGCGGGGGGCTCGATGAGCAGTTCTTC. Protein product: CASSSALRGGLDEQFF.

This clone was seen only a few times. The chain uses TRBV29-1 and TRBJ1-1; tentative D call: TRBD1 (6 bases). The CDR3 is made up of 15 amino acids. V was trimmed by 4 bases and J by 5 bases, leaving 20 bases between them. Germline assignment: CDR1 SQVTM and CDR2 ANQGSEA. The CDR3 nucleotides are TGCAGCGTTGGGTCAGGGCCGGGGGGGGCAACTGAAGCTTTCTTT. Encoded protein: CSVGSGPGGATEAFF.

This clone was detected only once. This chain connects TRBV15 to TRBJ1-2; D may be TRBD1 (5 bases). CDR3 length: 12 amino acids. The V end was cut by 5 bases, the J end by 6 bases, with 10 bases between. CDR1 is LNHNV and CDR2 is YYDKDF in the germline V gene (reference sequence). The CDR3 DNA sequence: TGTGCCACCAGCGAACAGGCAAATGGCTACACCTTC. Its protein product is CATSEQANGYTF.

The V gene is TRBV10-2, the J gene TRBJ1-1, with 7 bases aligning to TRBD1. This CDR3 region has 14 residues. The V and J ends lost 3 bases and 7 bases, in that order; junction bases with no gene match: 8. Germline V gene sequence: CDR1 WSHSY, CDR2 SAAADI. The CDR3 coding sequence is TGCGCCAGCAGTGACCGGGACAGCGATCGTGAAGCTTTCTTT. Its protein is CASSDRDSDREAFF.

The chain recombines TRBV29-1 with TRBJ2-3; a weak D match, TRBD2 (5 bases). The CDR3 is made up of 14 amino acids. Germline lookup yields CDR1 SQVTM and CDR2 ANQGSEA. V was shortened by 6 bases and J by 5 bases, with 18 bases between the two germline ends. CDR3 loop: CSVLRRERRDTQYF. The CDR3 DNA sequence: TGCAGCGTCCTGAGACGGGAACGGAGAGATACGCAGTATTTT.

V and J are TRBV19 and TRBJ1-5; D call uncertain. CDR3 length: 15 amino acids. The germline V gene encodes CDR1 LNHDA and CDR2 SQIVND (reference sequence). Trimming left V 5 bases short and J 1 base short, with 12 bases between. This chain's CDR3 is CASSRTKPSNQPQHF. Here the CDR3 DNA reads TGTGCCAGTAGTCGTACGAAGCCGAGCAATCAGCCCCAGCATTTT. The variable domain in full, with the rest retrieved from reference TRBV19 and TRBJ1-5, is DGGITQSPKYLFRKEGQNVTLSCEQNLNHDAMYWYRQDPGQGLRLIYYSQIVNDFQKGDIAEGYSVSREKKESFPLTVTSAQKNPTAFYLCASSRTKPSNQPQHFGDGTRLSIL.

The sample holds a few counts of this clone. CDR3 amino acids: CASSIWGRADTQYF. The CDR3 DNA reads TGTGCCAGCAGCATCTGGGGGAGGGCAGATACGCAGTATTTT. The chain recombines TRBV7-9 with TRBJ2-3, with 7 bases lining up with TRBD2. The CDR3 contains 14 residues. CDR1 SEHNR and CDR2 FQNEAQ come from the germline V gene (reference sequence). The V segment lost 5 bases and the J segment 4 bases; nucleotides outside the gene matches: 6.

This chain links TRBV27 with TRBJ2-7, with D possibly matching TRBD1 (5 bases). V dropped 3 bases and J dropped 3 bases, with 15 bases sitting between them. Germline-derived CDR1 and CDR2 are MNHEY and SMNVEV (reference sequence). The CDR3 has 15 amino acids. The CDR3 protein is CASSLSGLGNYEQYF. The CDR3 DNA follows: TGTGCCAGCAGTTTGTCAGGGTTAGGGAACTACGAGCAGTACTTC.

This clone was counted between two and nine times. The CDR3 sequence: CASRGASYEQYF. CDR3 coding DNA: TGTGCCAGCAGGGGGGCCTCCTACGAGCAGTACTTC. The gene calls are TRBV28 and TRBJ2-7; D is perhaps TRBD1 (6 bases). The CDR3 contains 12 residues. The germline V gene encodes CDR1 MDHEN and CDR2 SYDVKM. The germline V and J ends were trimmed by 6 bases and 0 bases, with 6 bases remaining between them.

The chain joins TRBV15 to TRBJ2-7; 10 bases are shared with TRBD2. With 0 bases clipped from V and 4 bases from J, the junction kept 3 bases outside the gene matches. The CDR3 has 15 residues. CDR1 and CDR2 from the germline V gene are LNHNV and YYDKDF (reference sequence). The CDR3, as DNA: TGTGCCACCAGCAGAGATCGGACTAGCGGATACGAGCAGTACTTC. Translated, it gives CATSRDRTSGYEQYF.

CDR3 sequence: CASSFGGRGNEQFF. Written as DNA, the CDR3 is TGTGCCAGCAGCTTTGGAGGGAGGGGCAATGAGCAGTTCTTC. This rearrangement joins TRBV5-4 to TRBJ2-1; 7 positions agree with TRBD2. V gave up 2 bases and J gave up 6 bases; unmatched junction bases: 5. The germline CDR1 and CDR2 sequences are SGHNT and YYREEE (reference sequence). The CDR3 has 14 residues.